A selection of T cell receptor beta chains follows, all from one sample in a study of blood T cells in healthy people across ages. One entry per CDR3 protein, called by TCRdb with MiXCR from the 5' RACE reads. There are about 690,000 distinct CDR3 sequences in the sample; 40% to 45% occur only once, and roughly 30% lies in the top ten. Sequenced material: blood. The receptors were gathered from an elderly man in good health. CDR3s include the opening cysteine and the closing phenylalanine or tryptophan. Fields, in order: V gene, D gene, J gene, clone size, CDR3 DNA, CDR3 protein. A D gene is named only where the DNA matches it firmly. The size of a clone is reported for some rows only, either as once, few or many, or as a class for expanded clones.

TRBV10-3	-	TRBJ2-3	-	TGTGCCATCAAGGAGTCGACAGATACGCAGTATTTT	CAIKESTDTQYF
TRBV4-2	TRBD2	TRBJ2-7	once	TGTGCCAGCAGCCAAGCTAGCGGACCCTCCTACGAGCAGTACTTC	CASSQASGPSYEQYF
TRBV20-1	-	TRBJ1-2	-	TGCAGTGCTCATATGGCCCCCTATGGCTACACCTTC	CSAHMAPYGYTF
TRBV4-2	TRBD1	TRBJ2-5	many	TGTGCCAGCAGCCAAGGGAGGGACAGGGGAGAGACCCAGTACTTC	CASSQGRDRGETQYF
TRBV4-3	-	TRBJ2-6	-	TGCGCCAGCAGCCAAGGACTGATGGCCAACATCCTGACTTTC	CASSQGLMANILTF
TRBV24-1	TRBD1	TRBJ1-5	-	TGTGCCACCAAGGGACAGGGTAGGGTTGGGAGCAATCAGCCCCAGCATTTT	CATKGQGRVGSNQPQHF
TRBV5-4	TRBD2	TRBJ2-5	few	TGTGCCAGCAGCCTGGTGAGGGAGGGATGGGAGACCCAGTACTTC	CASSLVREGWETQYF
TRBV7-9	-	TRBJ2-5	few	TGTGCCAGCAGCCCGTGGGCGCGGGAGACCCAGTACTTC	CASSPWARETQYF
TRBV28	-	TRBJ2-5	-	TGTGCCAGCAGGACAGGTCTCGTGGAGACCCAGTACTTC	CASRTGLVETQYF
TRBV20-1	-	TRBJ1-4	-	TGCAGTGTTCCCCGTACCGGGACCTCGAGAAGGGGTGAAAAACTGTTTTTT	CSVPRTGTSRRGEKLFF
TRBV9	TRBD1	TRBJ1-2	-	TGTGCCAGCAGCCCAAGACAGGGTGTGAAAGGCTACACCTTC	CASSPRQGVKGYTF
TRBV6-1	TRBD1	TRBJ2-6	-	TGTGCCAGCGTCCCGGGACAGTTCTCTGGGGCCAACGTCCTGACTTTC	CASVPGQFSGANVLTF
TRBV3-1	TRBD1	TRBJ2-5	-	TGTGCCAGCAGCCCCCCGCTCGGACAGGGGGTTTCAGAGACCCAGTACTTC	CASSPPLGQGVSETQYF
TRBV7-9	-	TRBJ2-1	-	TGTGCCAGCAGCTTAATGGGGCCAGGGTTGAATGAGCAGTTCTTC	CASSLMGPGLNEQFF
TRBV12-3/TRBV12-4	-	TRBJ2-3	few	TGTGCCAGCAACAAACGGGGTAGCAACACAGATACGCAGTATTTT	CASNKRGSNTDTQYF
TRBV12-3/TRBV12-4	-	TRBJ2-5	few	TGTGCCAGCAATTCTGGGAGTGGGCTCCAAGAGACCCAGTACTTC	CASNSGSGLQETQYF
TRBV7-2	TRBD2	TRBJ2-7	few	TGTGCCAGCAGCTTGACTAGCGGGGGGGTGATCGTCGAGCAGTACTTC	CASSLTSGGVIVEQYF
TRBV4-3	-	TRBJ1-1	-	TGCGCCAGCAGTCAATGGTTGGGGACTGAAGCTTTCTTT	CASSQWLGTEAFF
TRBV18	-	TRBJ1-2	few	TGTGCCAGCTCACCTTTGATCGGGGGAGCTAACTATGGCTACACCTTC	CASSPLIGGANYGYTF
TRBV5-1	TRBD2	TRBJ2-1	once	TGCGCCAGCAGCACGACTAGCGGTCCGAGGGGCAATGAGCAGTTCTTC	CASSTTSGPRGNEQFF
TRBV20-1	-	TRBJ2-7	few	TGCAGTGCTAGGTCCCCACGGGGCAACTCCTACGAGCAGTACTTC	CSARSPRGNSYEQYF
TRBV6-2/TRBV6-3	TRBD2	TRBJ2-7	-	TGTGCCAGCAGCCGCTCTAGCGGGAGGGACGTATTCGAGCAGTACTTC	CASSRSSGRDVFEQYF
TRBV29-1	-	TRBJ2-7	few	TGCAGCGTTGAAGACGGGACACCACCCTCCTACGAGCAGTACTTC	CSVEDGTPPSYEQYF
TRBV7-6	-	TRBJ1-2	few	TGTGCCAGCAGCCAATCGAGGGGCTATGGCTACACCTTC	CASSQSRGYGYTF
TRBV29-1	-	TRBJ2-1	few	TGCAGCGTTGAACAACAGGGAACCTACAATGAGCAGTTCTTC	CSVEQQGTYNEQFF
TRBV6-5	TRBD2	TRBJ2-1	-	TGTGCCACCACAACAGGGAGCGGGAGGCCTTACAATGAGCAGTTCTTC	CATTTGSGRPYNEQFF
TRBV29-1	-	TRBJ2-5	many	TGCAGCCACCGGGCTAGCCGAGGGGAGACCCAGTACTTC	CSHRASRGETQYF
TRBV29-1	-	TRBJ2-3	few	TGCAGCGTTGAACATAGAAGCACAGATACGCAGTATTTT	CSVEHRSTDTQYF
TRBV7-2	-	TRBJ1-6	-	TGTGCCAGCAGCTTAGATCCAATTATGTCGTCACGGGATAATTCACCCCTCCACTTT	CASSLDPIMSSRDNSPLHF
TRBV4-3	-	TRBJ2-3	-	TGCGCCAGCAGCCAAGAAGCTGGGCACGTTGGCCCCGATACGCAGTATTTT	CASSQEAGHVGPDTQYF
TRBV7-2	TRBD2	TRBJ2-1	-	TGTGCCGGCAGCCTAACCCGGCTAGCGGGGGTAGGATGGGAGCAGTTCTTC	CAGSLTRLAGVGWEQFF
TRBV28	TRBD1	TRBJ1-5	-	TGTGCCAGCAGTACGATCGACAGGGGCCGTATTCAGCCCCAGCATTTT	CASSTIDRGRIQPQHF
TRBV10-3	TRBD2	TRBJ2-1	-	TGTGCCATCCTGGGTGGGGCTAGCGGGGGCTCGAGCTCCTACAATGAGCAGTTCTTC	CAILGGASGGSSSYNEQFF
TRBV6-5	-	TRBJ1-6	-	TGTGCCAGCAGTTACCGGTTGTCGAGCGTCGTTAATAATTCACCCCTCCACTTT	CASSYRLSSVVNNSPLHF
TRBV2	-	TRBJ1-5	-	TGTGCCACCAGGGGAGGGGAGGGCAATCAGCCCCAGCATTTT	CATRGGEGNQPQHF
TRBV10-3	-	TRBJ2-7	many	TGTGCCATCAGTGGTCTTCCCGGGACACCTTCCTACGAGCAGTACTTC	CAISGLPGTPSYEQYF
TRBV4-3	TRBD2	TRBJ2-1	-	TGCGCCAGCAGCCAAATACAGACTAGCGGAGGGGGTAATGAGCAGTTCTTC	CASSQIQTSGGGNEQFF
TRBV7-2	-	TRBJ2-5	many	TGTGCCAGCAGCCCTGGCCCAGTAAGGGAGACCCAGTACTTC	CASSPGPVRETQYF
TRBV20-1	TRBD2	TRBJ2-3	few	TGCAGTGCTGCTCCGGGACTAGTGGCAGATACGCAGTATTTT	CSAAPGLVADTQYF
TRBV6-2/TRBV6-3	TRBD1	TRBJ1-5	-	TGTGCCAGCAGCCACCACCGGACAGGCAGCCATCAGCCCCAGCATTTT	CASSHHRTGSHQPQHF
TRBV3-1	-	TRBJ2-1	-	TGTGCCAGCAGCCTAGCTGCCGGGACTTCACTCAATGAGCAGTTCTTC	CASSLAAGTSLNEQFF
TRBV7-9	-	TRBJ2-5	-	TGTGCCAGCAGCTTAGTCTCAGGACCGTACCAAGAGACCCAGTACTTC	CASSLVSGPYQETQYF
TRBV28	-	TRBJ1-4	-	TGTGCCAGCAGTTTGGGGGGCCAGTCGGAAAAACTGTTTTTT	CASSLGGQSEKLFF
TRBV27	-	TRBJ2-7	-	TGTGCCAGCAAGGTTGGGAGCTCCTACAATGAGCAGTACTTC	CASKVGSSYNEQYF
TRBV12-3/TRBV12-4	-	TRBJ1-2	-	TGTGCCAGCAGTTTAGTAGGAGGGAACAGCTATGGCTACACCTTC	CASSLVGGNSYGYTF
TRBV5-1	-	TRBJ2-7	-	TGCGCCAGCAGCGGTTTCTCCTACAATGAGCAGTACTTC	CASSGFSYNEQYF
TRBV20-1	-	TRBJ2-1	-	TGCAGTGCCAATGGGGGACTCTCCTACAATGAGCAGTTCTTC	CSANGGLSYNEQFF
TRBV18	-	TRBJ2-7	-	TGTGCCAGCTCACCCACGCGAGGGGGCGAGCAGTACTTC	CASSPTRGGEQYF
TRBV20-1	-	TRBJ2-1	many	TGCAGCCGGAGTCGACCCTCCGACAATGAGCAGTTCTTC	CSRSRPSDNEQFF
TRBV6-2/TRBV6-3	-	TRBJ2-1	-	TGTGCCGGCAAAAAAACAGGGAACAATGAGCAGTTCTTC	CAGKKTGNNEQFF
TRBV4-1	TRBD1	TRBJ2-5	-	TGCGCCACGAGTCCACGCACAGGGGACAGGACCCAGTACTTC	CATSPRTGDRTQYF
TRBV11-1	TRBD2	TRBJ2-7	-	TGTGCCAGCAGCTTAGGGGGAACTAGCGGATTATCCTACGAGCAGTACTTC	CASSLGGTSGLSYEQYF
TRBV2	TRBD2	TRBJ2-7	-	TGTGCCAGCAGTGAACCCTCTAGCGGGGGCCTGCGCGAGCAGTACTTC	CASSEPSSGGLREQYF
TRBV12-3/TRBV12-4	TRBD2	TRBJ2-2	-	TGTGCCAGCAGTTTAAGGTCCGGGGGGGTTGATCCCGGGGAGCTGTTTTTT	CASSLRSGGVDPGELFF
TRBV20-1	-	TRBJ2-3	few	TGCAGTGCTAGAGTTGGTCGGGGAGGCTGGGGCACAGATACGCAGTATTTT	CSARVGRGGWGTDTQYF
TRBV20-1	-	TRBJ2-7	-	TGCAGTGTCGCCAGGGCGGGAATTGACGAGCAGTACTTC	CSVARAGIDEQYF
TRBV29-1	TRBD2	TRBJ2-7	many	TGCAGCGTTGCGACTAGCGGGAGAGGCTACGAGCAGTACTTC	CSVATSGRGYEQYF
TRBV7-2	-	TRBJ1-5	-	TGTGCCAGCAGCCCCTATAGCAATCAGCCCCAGCATTTT	CASSPYSNQPQHF
TRBV9	-	TRBJ2-2	few	TGTGCCAGCAGCGTAGTCTCGCGAAGGGTGAACACCGGGGAGCTGTTTTTT	CASSVVSRRVNTGELFF
TRBV3-1	TRBD1	TRBJ1-6	-	TGTGCCAGCAGCCCCCCCGGGACAGGGAATTCACCCCTCCACTTT	CASSPPGTGNSPLHF